Listed here is a single TCR beta chain. This table comes from immunoSEQ multiplex PCR, and its TCRdb copy is limited to in-frame clones, with some not included. The table includes more than 60,000 clones, 80% to 90% detected once. Germline V lookup: CDR1 GTSNPN, CDR2 SVGIG (reference sequence). The CDR3 contains 13 residues. Trimming took off 3 bases at V and 0 bases at J, with 8 bases between the two ends. These data are taken from a study of OX40 agonist ivuxolimab in advanced cancers. This sample comprised CD4+ or CD8+ T cells sorted from blood, obtained in a trial of the OX40 agonist ivuxolimab. The receptor was derived from an adult with an advanced solid tumor such as melanoma, head and neck, liver or kidney cancer. The rearrangement links TRBV30 to TRBJ1-1, with D unclear. In DNA form, the CDR3 reads TGTGCCTGGAGCGGAAGCCTGAACACTGAAGCTTTCTTT. Translating it yields CAWSGSLNTEAFF.